The rows below give T cell receptor beta chains drawn from one sample of a study of blood T cell repertoires in COVID-19. Assay used: immunoSEQ multiplex PCR; TCRdb lists only in-frame clones, some missing. Seen here are about 360,000 clones, roughly 87% observed once, and the top ten hold approximately 2.1%. Sequenced: PBMCs or T cells enriched from blood (not recorded which). The receptors derive from a woman between 40 and 55 years old with acute COVID-19. CDR3s leave out the opening cysteine and the closing phenylalanine or tryptophan.

v_gene	j_gene	CDR3aa
TRBV2	TRBJ1-2	ASGQGANYGYT
TRBV19	TRBJ1-1	ASGDRAFSTEAF
TRBV7-9	TRBJ1-4	ASSAGTEHEKLF
TRBV19	TRBJ1-2	ASSVGVGQGYGYT
TRBV3-1/TRBV3-2	TRBJ2-2	ASSHSGTGYTGELF
TRBV18	TRBJ1-2	ASSVSDQGGNYGYT
TRBV10-3	TRBJ2-2	AIPSGGITGELF
TRBV6-5	TRBJ1-6	ASISGFSPLH
TRBV11-2	TRBJ1-5	ASSLGGDQPQH
TRBV9	TRBJ1-4	ASSGGGAREKLF
TRBV28	TRBJ1-5	ASRAGGSGNQPQH
TRBV2	TRBJ1-4	ASSEVVEKLF